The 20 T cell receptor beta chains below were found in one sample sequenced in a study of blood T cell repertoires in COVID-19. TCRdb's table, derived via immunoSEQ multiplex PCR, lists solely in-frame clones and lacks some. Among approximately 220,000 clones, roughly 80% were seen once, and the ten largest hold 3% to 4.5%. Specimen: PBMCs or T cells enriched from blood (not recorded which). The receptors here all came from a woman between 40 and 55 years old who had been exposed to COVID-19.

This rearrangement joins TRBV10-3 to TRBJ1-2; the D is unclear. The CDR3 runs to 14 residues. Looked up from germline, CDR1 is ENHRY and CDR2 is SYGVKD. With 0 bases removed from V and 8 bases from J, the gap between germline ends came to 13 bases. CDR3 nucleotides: TGTGCCATCAGTGAGTCGAGTAGGGAGGGAGGCTACACCTTC. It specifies CAISESSREGGYTF.

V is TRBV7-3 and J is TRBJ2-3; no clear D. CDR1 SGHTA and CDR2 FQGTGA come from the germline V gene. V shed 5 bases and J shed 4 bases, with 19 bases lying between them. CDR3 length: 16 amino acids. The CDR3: CASSPIIGPDPDTQYF. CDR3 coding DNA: TGTGCCAGCAGCCCTATTATTGGGCCGGATCCAGATACGCAGTATTTT.

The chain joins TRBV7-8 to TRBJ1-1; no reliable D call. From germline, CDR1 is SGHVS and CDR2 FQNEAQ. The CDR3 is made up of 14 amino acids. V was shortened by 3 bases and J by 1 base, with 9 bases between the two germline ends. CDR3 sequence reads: CASSLGTSNTEAFF. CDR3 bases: TGTGCCAGCAGCTTGGGCACCTCGAACACTGAAGCTTTCTTT. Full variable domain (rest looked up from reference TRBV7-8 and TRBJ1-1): GAGVSQSPRYKVAKRGQDVALRCDPISGHVSLFWYQQALGQGPEFLTYFQNEAQLDKSGLPSDRFFAERPEGSVSTLKIQRTQQEDSAVYLCASSLGTSNTEAFFGQGTRLTVV.

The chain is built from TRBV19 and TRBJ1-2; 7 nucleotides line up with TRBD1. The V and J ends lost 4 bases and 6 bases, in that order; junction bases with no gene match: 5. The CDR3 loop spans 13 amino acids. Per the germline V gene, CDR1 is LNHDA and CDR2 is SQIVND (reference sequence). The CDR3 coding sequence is TGTGCCAGTAGTACGGGACAGCTCCATGGCTACACCTTC. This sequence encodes CASSTGQLHGYTF.

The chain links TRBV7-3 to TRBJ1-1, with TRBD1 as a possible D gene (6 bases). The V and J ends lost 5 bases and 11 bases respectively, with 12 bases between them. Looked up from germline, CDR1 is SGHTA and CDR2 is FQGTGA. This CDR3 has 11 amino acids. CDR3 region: CASSQGPEAFF. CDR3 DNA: TGTGCCAGCAGCCAGGGGCCAGAGGCTTTCTTT.

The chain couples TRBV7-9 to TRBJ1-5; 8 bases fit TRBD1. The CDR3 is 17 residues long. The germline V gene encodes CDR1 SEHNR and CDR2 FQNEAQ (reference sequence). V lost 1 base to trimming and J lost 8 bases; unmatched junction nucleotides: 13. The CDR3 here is CASSLGNQGAISEPQHF. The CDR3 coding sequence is TGTGCCAGCAGCTTAGGAAACCAGGGGGCAATAAGTGAGCCCCAGCATTTT.

Here the CDR3 reads CASSLNGGGFVTGELFF. The CDR3 region has the DNA TGTGCCAGCAGTTTGAATGGGGGGGGATTCGTCACCGGGGAGCTGTTTTTT. This chain connects TRBV27 to TRBJ2-2; 7 bases match TRBD2. V was pared by 3 bases and J by 4 bases, with 11 bases of the junction left unmatched. This CDR3 is built from 17 residues. CDR1 is MNHEY, CDR2 SMNVEV, per germline (reference sequence).

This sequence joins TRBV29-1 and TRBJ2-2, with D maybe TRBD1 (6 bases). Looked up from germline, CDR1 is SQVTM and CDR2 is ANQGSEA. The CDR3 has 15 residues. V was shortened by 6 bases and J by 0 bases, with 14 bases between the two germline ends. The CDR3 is CSVSRQDANTGELFF. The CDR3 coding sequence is TGCAGCGTCAGTCGACAGGACGCGAACACCGGGGAGCTGTTTTTT.

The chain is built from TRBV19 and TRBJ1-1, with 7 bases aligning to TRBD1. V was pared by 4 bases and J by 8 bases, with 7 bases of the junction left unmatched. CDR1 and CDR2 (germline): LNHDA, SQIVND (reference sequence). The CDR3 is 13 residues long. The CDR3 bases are TGTGCCAGTAGTACCCTGGGACAGCAGGAAGCTTTCTTT. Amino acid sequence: CASSTLGQQEAFF. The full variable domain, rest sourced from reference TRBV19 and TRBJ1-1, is DGGITQSPKYLFRKEGQNVTLSCEQNLNHDAMYWYRQDPGQGLRLIYYSQIVNDFQKGDIAEGYSVSREKKESFPLTVTSAQKNPTAFYLCASSTLGQQEAFFGQGTRLTVV.

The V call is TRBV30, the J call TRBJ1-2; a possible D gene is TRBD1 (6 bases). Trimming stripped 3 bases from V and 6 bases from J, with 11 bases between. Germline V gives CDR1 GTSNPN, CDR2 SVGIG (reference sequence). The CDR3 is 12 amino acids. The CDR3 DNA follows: TGTGCCTGGAGGTCGGACAGTGATGGCTACACCTTC. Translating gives CAWRSDSDGYTF.

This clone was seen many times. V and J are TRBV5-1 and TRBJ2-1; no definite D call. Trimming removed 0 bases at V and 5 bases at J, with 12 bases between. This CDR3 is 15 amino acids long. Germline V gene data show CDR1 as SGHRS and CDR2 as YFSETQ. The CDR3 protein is CASSLDVQVHNEQFF. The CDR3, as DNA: TGCGCCAGCAGCTTGGATGTTCAGGTGCACAATGAGCAGTTCTTC.

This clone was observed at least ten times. The CDR3 DNA sequence: TGTGCCAGCAGCCTAGAGGAGAGCTACGAGCAGTACTTC. Its protein product is CASSLEESYEQYF. The genes are TRBV7-8 and TRBJ2-7; D unclear. Germline CDR1 is SGHVS and CDR2 is FQNEAQ. The CDR3 sequence is 13 residues long. With 5 bases removed from V and 3 bases from J, the gap between germline ends came to 11 bases.

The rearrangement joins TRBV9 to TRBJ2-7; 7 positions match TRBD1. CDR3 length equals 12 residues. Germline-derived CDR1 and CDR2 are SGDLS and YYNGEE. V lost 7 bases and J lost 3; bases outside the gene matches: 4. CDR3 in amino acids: CASGTAFYEQYF. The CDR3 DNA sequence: TGTGCCAGCGGGACAGCATTCTACGAGCAGTACTTC.

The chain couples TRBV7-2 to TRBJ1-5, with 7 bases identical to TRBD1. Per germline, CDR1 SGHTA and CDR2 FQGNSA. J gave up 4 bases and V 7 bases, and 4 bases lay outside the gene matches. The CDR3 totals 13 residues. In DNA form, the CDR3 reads TGTGCCAGCACCGGACAGGTTAATCAGCCCCAGCATTTT. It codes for CASTGQVNQPQHF.

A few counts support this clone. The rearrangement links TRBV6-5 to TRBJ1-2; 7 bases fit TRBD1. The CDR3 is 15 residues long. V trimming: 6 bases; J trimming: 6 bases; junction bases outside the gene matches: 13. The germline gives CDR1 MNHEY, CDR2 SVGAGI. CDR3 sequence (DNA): TGTGCCAGCAGAACGCGCCGGGACAGCGTTAATGGCTACACCTTC. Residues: CASRTRRDSVNGYTF.

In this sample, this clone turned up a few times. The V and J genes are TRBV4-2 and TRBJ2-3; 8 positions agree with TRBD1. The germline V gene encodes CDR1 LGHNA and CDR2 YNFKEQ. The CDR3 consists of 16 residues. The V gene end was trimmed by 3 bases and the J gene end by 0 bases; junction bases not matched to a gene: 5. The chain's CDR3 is CASSQTTGGSTDTQYF. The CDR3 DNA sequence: TGTGCCAGCAGCCAGACCACAGGGGGAAGCACAGATACGCAGTATTTT.

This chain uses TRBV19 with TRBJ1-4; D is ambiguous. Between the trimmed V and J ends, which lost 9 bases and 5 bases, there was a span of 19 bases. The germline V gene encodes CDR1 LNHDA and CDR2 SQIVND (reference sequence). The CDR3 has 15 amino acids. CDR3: CASSTTRGGNEKLFF. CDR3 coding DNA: TGTGCCAGCTCCACTACCCGGGGAGGAAATGAAAAACTGTTTTTT.

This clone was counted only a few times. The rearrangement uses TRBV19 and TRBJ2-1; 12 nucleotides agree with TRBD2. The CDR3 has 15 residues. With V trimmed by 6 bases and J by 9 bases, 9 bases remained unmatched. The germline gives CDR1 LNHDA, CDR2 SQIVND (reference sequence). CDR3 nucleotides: TGTGCCAGTAGCCTTCTAGCGGGGGGGCAAGGTGAGCAGTTCTTC. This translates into CASSLLAGGQGEQFF.

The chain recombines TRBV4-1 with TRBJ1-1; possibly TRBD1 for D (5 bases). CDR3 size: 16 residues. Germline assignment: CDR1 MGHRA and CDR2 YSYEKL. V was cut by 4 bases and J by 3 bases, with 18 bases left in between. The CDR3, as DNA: TGCGCCAGCAGCCCGCTTGTTGGGGCGGCGGACACTGAAGCTTTCTTT. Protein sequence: CASSPLVGAADTEAFF.

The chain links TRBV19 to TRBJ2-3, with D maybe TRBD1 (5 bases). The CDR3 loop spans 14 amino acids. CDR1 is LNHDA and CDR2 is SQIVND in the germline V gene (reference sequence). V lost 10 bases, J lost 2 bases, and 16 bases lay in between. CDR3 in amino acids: CATAGQIDTDTQYF. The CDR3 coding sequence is TGTGCCACCGCCGGACAAATAGACACAGATACGCAGTATTTT.